This T cell receptor (beta chain) comes out of a study of shared clonotypes between healthy human individuals (dated by TCRdb to 2018 to 2020). About the full investigation: The cohort comprised two women and a few men aged 18 to 49 years. Leukapheresis yielded between about 0.85 and 10 billion PBMCs per donor. Different laboratories and diverse techniques were used to prepare libraries and sequence TCR repertoires, to increase sequencing depth and limit assay-specific biases. For each donor, CD4 naive and CD4 memory were each given three plates, CD8 naive was given two plates, and CD8 memory was given one plate. Blood TCR repertoires of several healthy adults were deeply sequenced to estimate repertoire size and the extent of clonotype sharing between individuals.

Healthy HIV-negative adults with no recently reported acute infections or vaccinations were included as donors. Every donor was a Caucasian adult residing in Nashville, Tennessee, USA. CD4+ T cells were enriched by magnetic negative selection, after which naive cells were positively selected on CD45RA and the negative fraction was taken as the memory subset. Blood was collected by leukapheresis, and PBMCs were isolated by Ficoll-Histopaque density gradient centrifugation and then cryopreserved in liquid nitrogen vapor phase. Purity and quantity of every magnetically sorted T cell population were checked by analytical flow cytometry. From each sorted fraction, genomic DNA was isolated and quantified by UV absorbance on a Nanodrop 2000c. General findings and caveats noted by the study authors: Incomplete sequencing was indicated by rarefaction of sorted-subset datasets, despite the large sequencing depth. Only blood was sampled, and tissue TCR repertoires likely differ from those in blood. Compared with non-shared clonotypes, clonotypes shared by all four sorted-subset donors had higher generation probabilities. The genetic and exposure-history diversity represented was limited by the small number of donors. Pairwise subsampling indicated that sequencing depth was expected to affect the degree of clonotype sharing among donors. Naive subsets generally had larger estimated clonotype richness than memory subsets did. Sharing across a few donors was observed for approximately 4.6% of naive CD4, 3.5% of naive CD8, 2% to 2.5% of memory CD4, and roughly 0.4% of memory CD8 clonotypes.

The CDR3 contains 16 residues, cysteine and phenylalanine counted. Here the CDR3 DNA is all that survives: 48 bases in frame from base 1. Trimmed from V: 3 bases; trimmed from J: 7 bases; junction bases lacking a gene match: 7. From the germline V gene, CDR1 is LGHNA and CDR2 is YSLEER. Of note for this clone: This receptor's antigen is unknown. Per-nucleotide qualities are absent, and no much larger clonotype sits a single base away.

Using the deep immunoSEQ assay, TCR CDR3 regions were amplified from genomic DNA by multiplex PCR. For each cell subset, the extracted genomic DNA was distributed evenly across all wells of several immunoSEQ 96-well plates, and each plate served as one replicate. For sorted subsets, each replicate PCR was loaded with 200 ng genomic DNA, equivalent to 30,000 or so T cell genomes. The purified libraries were quantified using a Qubit 3.0 fluorometer, sized with a Bioanalyzer 2100, and then quantified again using the KAPA Library Quantification kit. A separate single-read 150-cycle Illumina NextSeq 550 flow cell was used to sequence each immunoSEQ 96-well plate. As for how the authors treated the data: The immunoSEQ output contained only junctional sequences without quality scores, so filtering could not match that applied to full-length reads. To assign V/J genes and CDR3, sequences were annotated using PyIR, a Python wrapper for IgBLAST v1.9, with IMGT germline references. Reads were filtered out if the reads had weak V/J assignments (E-value above 1e-6), no CDR3, stop codons, out-of-frame junctions, or ambiguous translated residues. V3J clonotypes were defined by identical inferred V gene, J gene, and CDR3 amino acid sequence. The percentage overlap between two repertoires was calculated by dividing the number of shared unique clonotypes by the size of the smaller repertoire. Richness of each repertoire was evaluated using RTK rarefaction, the Chao1 estimator, and Recon v2.1 estimates of unobserved clonotypes. OLGA was used to compute generation probabilities for all TCRbeta clonotypes that the gDNA method yielded from a handful of donors. TCRdb took over this immuneACCESS table, retaining in-frame rearrangements with V and J assigned. Such tables are incomplete; in checked studies, under half of the missing clones stem from an unresolved V gene, and the remainder is unexplained. The D gene and trimming were derived from the DNA, and the V and J assignments and clone size from that table. The sample table lists about 980,000 clones, around three quarters of them with a count of one. Together, the top ten hold over 1.3% of the sample.

The rearranged chain carries TRBV4-3 and TRBJ1-6, with 9 bases aligning to TRBD1. This receptor was identified in a man aged 18 to 29 in good health. Specimen: memory CD4+ T cells sorted from blood. The meaning of the sample's cell subset or site label: CD45RA-negative fraction. The nucleotide sequence reads as follows: TGCGCCAGCAGCCAGGGAGACGGGACAGGGAATTCACCCCTCCACTTT. This sequence encodes CASSQGDGTGNSPLHF.